This T cell receptor (beta chain) was captured in a study of blood T cell repertoires in COVID-19. Study as a whole: The United States, Italy and Spain provided the acute and convalescent COVID-19 samples. PBMCs, B-cell-depleted T cells, or T cells were the source of the cDNA or gDNA that made up the material.

The CDR3 contains 11 residues. V shed 2 bases and J shed 10 bases, with 6 bases lying between them. Per germline, CDR1 SGHAT and CDR2 FQNNGV. Per the authors' pipeline: The assay estimated nucleated cells by amplifying reference gene primers. Using immunoSEQ multiplex PCR, the repertoire was profiled, and TCRdb retains in-frame clones only, with some absent. V, J and clone size are taken as reported in that table, and D and trimming were inferred from the DNA itself. The sample shows roughly 290,000 clones, approximately 90% of them seen only once. The clonotype comes from an older woman with acute or convalescent COVID-19. The chain employs TRBV11-2 and TRBJ2-1; D is undetermined. Sequenced: peripheral blood. Written as DNA, the CDR3 is TGTGCCAGCAGCTTACTACCAGAGCAGTTCTTC. It is translated as CASSLLPEQFF.